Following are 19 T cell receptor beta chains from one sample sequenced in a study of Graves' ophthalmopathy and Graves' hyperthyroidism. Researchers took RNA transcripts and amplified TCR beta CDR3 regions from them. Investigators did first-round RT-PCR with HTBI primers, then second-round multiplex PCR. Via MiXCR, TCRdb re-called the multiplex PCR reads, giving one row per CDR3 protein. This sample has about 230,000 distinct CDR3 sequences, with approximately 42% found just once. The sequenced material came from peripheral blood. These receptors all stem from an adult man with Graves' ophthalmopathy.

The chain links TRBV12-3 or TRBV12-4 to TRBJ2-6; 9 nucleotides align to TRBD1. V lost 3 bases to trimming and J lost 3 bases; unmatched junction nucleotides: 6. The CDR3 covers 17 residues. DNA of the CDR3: TGTGCCAGCAGTTTCCGACAGGGGGTCGGTGGGGCCAACGTCCTGACTTTC. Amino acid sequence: CASSFRQGVGGANVLTF.

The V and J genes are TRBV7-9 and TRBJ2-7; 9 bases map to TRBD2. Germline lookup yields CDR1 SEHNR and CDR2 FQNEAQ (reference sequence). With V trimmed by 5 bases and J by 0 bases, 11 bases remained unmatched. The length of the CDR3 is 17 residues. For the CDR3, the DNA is TGTGCCAGCAGCCCAACCATCCTAGCGGGGATCTCCTACGAGCAGTACTTC. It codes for CASSPTILAGISYEQYF.

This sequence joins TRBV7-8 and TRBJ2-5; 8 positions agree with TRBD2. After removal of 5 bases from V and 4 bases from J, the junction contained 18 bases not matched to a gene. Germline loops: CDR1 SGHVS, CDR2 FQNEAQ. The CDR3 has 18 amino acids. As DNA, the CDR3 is TGTGCCAGCAGCGACCTGGCCGGTGGCGGACTAGCCCGAGAGACCCAGTACTTC. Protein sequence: CASSDLAGGGLARETQYF.

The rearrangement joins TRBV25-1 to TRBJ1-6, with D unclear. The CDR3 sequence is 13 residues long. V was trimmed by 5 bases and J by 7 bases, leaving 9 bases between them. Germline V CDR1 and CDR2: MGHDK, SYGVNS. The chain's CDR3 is CASSRDGNSPLHF. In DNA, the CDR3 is TGTGCCAGCAGTAGAGACGGGAATTCACCCCTCCACTTT.

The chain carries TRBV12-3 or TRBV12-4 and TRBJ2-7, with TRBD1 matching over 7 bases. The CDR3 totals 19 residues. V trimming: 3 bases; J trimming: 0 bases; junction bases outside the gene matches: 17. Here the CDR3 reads CASSLVQGVPGTLSYEQYF. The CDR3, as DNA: TGTGCCAGCAGTTTGGTTCAGGGGGTCCCCGGGACCCTCTCCTACGAGCAGTACTTC.

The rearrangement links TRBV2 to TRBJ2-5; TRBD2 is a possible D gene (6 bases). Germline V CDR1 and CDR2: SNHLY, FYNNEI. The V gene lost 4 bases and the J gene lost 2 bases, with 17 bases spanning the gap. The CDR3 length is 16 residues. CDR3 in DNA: TGTGCCAGCAGTGCAGAGGTCGGGGGTCATCAAGAGACCCAGTACTTC. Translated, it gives CASSAEVGGHQETQYF.

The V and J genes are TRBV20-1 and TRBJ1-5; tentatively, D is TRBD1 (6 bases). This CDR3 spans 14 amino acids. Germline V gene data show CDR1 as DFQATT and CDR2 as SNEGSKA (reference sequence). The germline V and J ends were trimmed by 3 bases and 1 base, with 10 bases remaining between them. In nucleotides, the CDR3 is TGCAGTGCTAGGAGGGGGGAGAGCAATCAGCCCCAGCATTTT. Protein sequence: CSARRGESNQPQHF.

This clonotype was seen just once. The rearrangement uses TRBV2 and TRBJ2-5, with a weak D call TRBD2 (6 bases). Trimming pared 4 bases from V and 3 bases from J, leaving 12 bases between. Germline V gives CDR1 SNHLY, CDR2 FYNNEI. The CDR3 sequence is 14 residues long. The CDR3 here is CASSASGVEETQYF. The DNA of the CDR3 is TGTGCCAGCAGTGCTTCGGGGGTGGAAGAGACCCAGTACTTC.

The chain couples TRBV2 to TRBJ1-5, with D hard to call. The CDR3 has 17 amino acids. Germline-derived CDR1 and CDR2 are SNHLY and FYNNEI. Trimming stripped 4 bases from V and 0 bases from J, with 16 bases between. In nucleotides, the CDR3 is TGTGCCAGCAGTGGCGGCATGAATGACGCTAGCAATCAGCCCCAGCATTTT. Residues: CASSGGMNDASNQPQHF.

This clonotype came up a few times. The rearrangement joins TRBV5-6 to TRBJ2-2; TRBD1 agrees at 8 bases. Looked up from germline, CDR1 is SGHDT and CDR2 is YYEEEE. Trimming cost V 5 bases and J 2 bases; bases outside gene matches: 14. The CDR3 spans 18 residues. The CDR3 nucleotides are TGTGCCAGCAGTCAGGGGGCAGGACCGCCTCATAACACCGGGGAGCTGTTTTTT. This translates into CASSQGAGPPHNTGELFF.

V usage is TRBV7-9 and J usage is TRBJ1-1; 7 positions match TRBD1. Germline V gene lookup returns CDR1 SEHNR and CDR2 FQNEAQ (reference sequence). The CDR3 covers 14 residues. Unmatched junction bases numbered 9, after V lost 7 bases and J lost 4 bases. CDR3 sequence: CASTLTGVGTEAFF. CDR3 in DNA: TGTGCCAGCACCCTCACAGGGGTCGGCACTGAAGCTTTCTTT.

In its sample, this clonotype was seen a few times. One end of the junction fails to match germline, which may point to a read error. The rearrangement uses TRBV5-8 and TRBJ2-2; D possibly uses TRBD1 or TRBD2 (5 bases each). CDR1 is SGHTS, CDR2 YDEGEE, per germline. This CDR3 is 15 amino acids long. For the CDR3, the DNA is TGCGCCAGCAGCACCGAGGGGCGGATCACCGGGGAGCTGTTTTTT. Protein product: CASSTEGRITGELFF.

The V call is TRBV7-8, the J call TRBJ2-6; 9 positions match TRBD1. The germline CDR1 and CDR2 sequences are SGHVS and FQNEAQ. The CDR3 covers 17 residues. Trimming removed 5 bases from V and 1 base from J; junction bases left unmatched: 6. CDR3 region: CASSRQQGASGANVLTF. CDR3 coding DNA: TGTGCCAGCAGCCGCCAACAGGGGGCTTCTGGGGCCAACGTCCTGACTTTC.

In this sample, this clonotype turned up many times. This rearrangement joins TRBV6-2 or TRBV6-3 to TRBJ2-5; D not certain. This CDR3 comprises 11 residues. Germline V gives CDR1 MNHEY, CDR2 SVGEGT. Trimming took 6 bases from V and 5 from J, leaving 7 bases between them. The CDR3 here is CASSPEETQYF. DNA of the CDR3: TGTGCCAGCAGCCCCGAGGAGACCCAGTACTTC.

The CDR3 reads CASSVSLAGINTGELFF. CDR3 in DNA: TGTGCCAGCAGCGTCTCGTTAGCGGGGATTAACACCGGGGAGCTGTTTTTT. The gene calls are TRBV9 and TRBJ2-2, with 8 bases lining up with TRBD2. Germline CDR1 and CDR2: SGDLS and YYNGEE. Trimming took 2 bases from V and 2 from J; bases not matched to a gene: 8. CDR3 length: 17 residues.

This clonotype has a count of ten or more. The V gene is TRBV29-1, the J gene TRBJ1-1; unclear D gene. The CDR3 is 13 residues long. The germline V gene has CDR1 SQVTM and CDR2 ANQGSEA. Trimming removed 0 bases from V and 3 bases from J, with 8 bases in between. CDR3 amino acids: CSVEEGRDTEAFF. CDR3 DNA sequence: TGCAGCGTTGAAGAGGGTAGGGACACTGAAGCTTTCTTT.

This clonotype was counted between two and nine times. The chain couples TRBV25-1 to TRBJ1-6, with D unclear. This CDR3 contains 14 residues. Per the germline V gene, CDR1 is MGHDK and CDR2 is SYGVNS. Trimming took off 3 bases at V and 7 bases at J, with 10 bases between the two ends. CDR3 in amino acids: CASSDSGPNSPLHF. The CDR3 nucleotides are TGTGCCAGCAGTGACTCCGGACCAAATTCACCCCTCCACTTT.

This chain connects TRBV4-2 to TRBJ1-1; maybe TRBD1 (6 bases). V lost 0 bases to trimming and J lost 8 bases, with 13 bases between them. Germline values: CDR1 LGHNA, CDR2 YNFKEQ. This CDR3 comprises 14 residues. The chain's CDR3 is CASSQDRHQGEAFF. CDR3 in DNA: TGTGCCAGCAGCCAAGATCGGCACCAGGGGGAAGCTTTCTTT.

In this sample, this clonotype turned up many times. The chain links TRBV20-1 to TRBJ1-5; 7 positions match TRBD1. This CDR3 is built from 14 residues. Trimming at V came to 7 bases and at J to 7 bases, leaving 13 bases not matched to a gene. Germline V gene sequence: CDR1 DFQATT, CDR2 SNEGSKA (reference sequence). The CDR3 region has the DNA TGCAGTGGCACCCGAGGGGGCGTGGAACAGCCCCAGCATTTT. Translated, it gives CSGTRGGVEQPQHF.